Below, 8 T cell receptor beta chains from the same sample are listed, as sequenced in a study of beta chain features in type 1 diabetes. Study results and caveats: Patients with Type 1 diabetes showed moderately but significantly shorter TCRB CDR3s in all four CD4+ subsets.

No antigen has been assigned to these receptors. The authors reverse transcribed all of the isolated RNA, so sequencing captured expressed TCRB transcripts. Produced via immunoSEQ multiplex PCR; TCRdb's table is partial and in-frame only. The sample records 300,000 to 450,000 clones, roughly 12% being singletons. Input material: naive CD4+ T cells from blood. These receptors all come from a woman aged 18-29 years with type 1 diabetes.

This clone occurred a few times. The V and J genes are TRBV11-2 and TRBJ2-2, with 10 bases fitting TRBD1. The V segment lost 6 bases and the J segment 6 bases; nucleotides outside the gene matches: 1. Germline V gives CDR1 SGHAT, CDR2 FQNNGV. The CDR3 length is 13 residues. The CDR3 DNA reads as TGTGCCAGCAGGACAGGGGGCCCCGGGGAGCTGTTTTTT. It translates to CASRTGGPGELFF.

In DNA, the CDR3 is TGTGCCAGCAGCGTGACAGGGGGTTTCCACGAGCAGTACTTC. This codes for CASSVTGGFHEQYF. The rearrangement joins TRBV13 to TRBJ2-7, with 9 bases fitting TRBD1. Looked up from germline, CDR1 is PRHDT and CDR2 is FYEKMQ (reference sequence). CDR3 length: 14 residues. V was pared by 5 bases and J by 5 bases, with 7 bases of the junction left unmatched.

This clone was counted only a few times. The V call is TRBV30, the J call TRBJ2-5; tentatively, D is TRBD1 (6 bases). Looked up from germline, CDR1 is GTSNPN and CDR2 is SVGIG (reference sequence). V dropped 3 bases and J dropped 4 bases, with 12 bases sitting between them. This CDR3 is built from 13 residues. The CDR3 sequence is CAWRDSGVETQYF. DNA for the CDR3: TGTGCCTGGAGGGACAGTGGGGTAGAGACCCAGTACTTC.

The CDR3: CASTPRWKQTGELFF. CDR3 coding DNA: TGTGCCAGCACCCCGCGGTGGAAACAAACCGGGGAGCTGTTTTTT. The chain links TRBV6-5 to TRBJ2-2; no clear D gene. This CDR3 comprises 15 residues. The germline V gene has CDR1 MNHEY and CDR2 SVGAGI. V shed 7 bases and J shed 5 bases, with 17 bases lying between them.

This clone has just one count. The V call is TRBV6-5, the J call TRBJ2-1, with D uncertain. Between the trimmed V and J ends, which lost 6 bases and 0 bases, there was a span of 12 bases. The CDR3 contains 15 residues. Germline lookup yields CDR1 MNHEY and CDR2 SVGAGI. The CDR3 spells CASRPTLTSYNEQFF. CDR3 nucleotides: TGTGCCAGCAGACCGACACTTACCTCCTACAATGAGCAGTTCTTC.

This clone has a handful of counts. This sequence joins TRBV5-4 and TRBJ2-5; no clear D. Trimming removed 3 bases at V and 1 base at J, with 4 bases between. CDR1 is SGHNT, CDR2 YYREEE, per germline (reference sequence). The CDR3 spans 12 residues. The CDR3 region is CASSWAQETQYF. The CDR3 region has the DNA TGTGCCAGCAGCTGGGCCCAAGAGACCCAGTACTTC.

J is TRBJ2-3 and V is TRBV28; TRBD1 matches at 8 bases. Germline CDR1 and CDR2: MDHEN and SYDVKM. The CDR3 is made up of 15 amino acids. Losses at the gene ends were 5 bases for V and 1 base for J; bases not matched to a gene: 5. CDR3 nucleotides: TGTGCCAGCAGTCCGACGGGACAGGGCACAGATACGCAGTATTTT. Amino acids: CASSPTGQGTDTQYF.

The chain couples TRBV29-1 to TRBJ2-7; TRBD2 might be the D (7 bases). Trimming removed 6 bases at V and 2 bases at J, with 11 bases between. The germline V gene has CDR1 SQVTM and CDR2 ANQGSEA. The CDR3 length is 12 residues. The CDR3, as DNA: TGCAGCGTCGAGGGGGGGCCCTACGAGCAGTACTTC. Translating gives CSVEGGPYEQYF.